One sample yielded the 8 T cell receptor beta chains listed below, sequenced in a study of T-cell reconstitution after alpha-beta-depleted transplantation in children (dated by TCRdb to about 2016). The library was made by PCR. Sequencing instrument: Illumina HiSeq 2500. Molecular barcoding was employed in the preparation of TCR libraries, with unique molecular identifiers being used to normalize TCRbeta repertoire quantification. TCRdb trimmed public reads at Q25 via fastp, called clones via MiXCR and kept in-frame beta chains. CDR3 protein duplicates are merged, each entry listing the most common genes and DNA. The sample profile shows 200,000 to 250,000 distinct CDR3 sequences; approximately 10% of them were found once. The ten largest clones capture around 6% of the sample. Specimen: PBMCs from the stem cell graft donor, collected from the stem cell graft. The source is a human donor who donated a stem cell graft to a child with acute lymphoblastic leukemia.

V usage is TRBV4-3 and J usage is TRBJ1-2; D might be TRBD1 (6 bases). CDR1 and CDR2 (germline): LGHNA, YSLEER. Trimming removed 1 base at V and 6 bases at J, with 9 bases between. This CDR3 contains 13 residues. CDR3 DNA sequence: TGCGCCAGCAGCCAAGGGACAGTTGATGGCTACACCTTC. Amino acid sequence: CASSQGTVDGYTF.

The chain carries TRBV3-1 and TRBJ1-1; D is perhaps TRBD1 (6 bases). Germline assignment: CDR1 LGHDT and CDR2 YNNKEL (reference sequence). Trimming stripped 5 bases from V and 0 bases from J, with 13 bases between. The length of the CDR3 is 15 residues. CDR3 residues: CASSFGQQVNTEAFF. The CDR3 bases are TGTGCCAGCAGCTTCGGACAGCAGGTGAACACTGAAGCTTTCTTT.

A few counts support this clonotype. The chain recombines TRBV7-9 with TRBJ1-2, with 10 bases matching TRBD1. With 4 bases clipped from V and 8 bases from J, the junction kept 13 bases outside the gene matches. The CDR3 has 16 residues. Per the germline V gene, CDR1 is SEHNR and CDR2 is FQNEAQ (reference sequence). CDR3 residues: CASSSTTGTGVVGYTF. DNA for the CDR3: TGTGCCAGCAGCTCAACGACCGGGACAGGGGTGGTCGGCTACACCTTC.

The rearrangement uses TRBV7-9 and TRBJ1-4, with D perhaps matching TRBD1 (6 bases). Germline-derived CDR1 and CDR2 are SEHNR and FQNEAQ (reference sequence). The CDR3 loop spans 15 amino acids. With 5 bases removed from V and 7 bases from J, the gap between germline ends came to 17 bases. As DNA, the CDR3 is TGTGCCAGCAGCCAGAACTCCCAAGGGGGTGAAAAACTGTTTTTT. Protein product: CASSQNSQGGEKLFF.

This clonotype was seen many times. The V gene is TRBV24-1, the J gene TRBJ2-3, with unresolved D. CDR1 and CDR2 from the germline V gene are KGHDR and SFDVKD. The CDR3 runs to 14 residues. V lost 0 bases to trimming and J lost 6 bases, with 9 bases between them. CDR3 sequence reads: CATSDLHAADTQYF. CDR3 in DNA: TGTGCCACCAGTGATTTGCACGCGGCCGATACGCAGTATTTT.

This clonotype was detected ten times or more. V and J are TRBV7-8 and TRBJ2-7; 8 nucleotides match TRBD2. CDR1 and CDR2 (germline): SGHVS, FQNEAQ. The junction had 8 bases not matched to a gene; V was cut back by 4 bases and J by 6 bases. The CDR3 has 14 amino acids. The CDR3 is CASSSSRGGSEQYF. The CDR3 DNA is TGTGCCAGCAGCTCATCACGCGGGGGGAGCGAGCAGTACTTC.

The rearrangement uses TRBV7-2 and TRBJ1-1; 8 nucleotides match TRBD1. Losses at the gene ends were 3 bases for V and 5 bases for J; bases not matched to a gene: 5. CDR1 and CDR2 (germline): SGHTA, FQGNSA. This CDR3 spans 14 amino acids. The DNA for the CDR3 is TGTGCCAGCAGCTTCCCATACAGGGGGACTGAAGCTTTCTTT. Protein product: CASSFPYRGTEAFF.

This clonotype turned up a few times. The V call is TRBV12-3 or TRBV12-4, the J call TRBJ1-3; tentatively, D is TRBD1 (5 bases). The CDR3 covers 15 residues. The V gene lost 5 bases and the J gene lost 4 bases, with 15 bases spanning the gap. The chain's CDR3 is CASSLGPGPGNTIYF. Written as DNA, the CDR3 is TGTGCCAGCAGTCTGGGGCCAGGGCCCGGAAACACCATATATTTT.